These 9 T cell receptor beta chains share one sample of origin, sequenced in a study of T cells in narcolepsy. The method was immunoSEQ multiplex PCR; TCRdb's version includes in-frame clones alone and lacks a portion of them. The table lists tens of thousands of clones, roughly 78% of them singletons, with about 1.3% in the top ten. Input material: CD45RA- memory CD4+ T cells from PBMCs. These receptors were taken from a human donor with narcolepsy.

The chain couples TRBV9 to TRBJ2-3; D may match TRBD1 or TRBD2 (6 bases each). The germline V gene encodes CDR1 SGDLS and CDR2 YYNGEE. V shed 0 bases and J shed 6 bases, with 14 bases lying between them. This CDR3 contains 15 residues. CDR3 coding DNA: TGTGCCAGCAGCGTAGTTGGCCAAGGGGGGGATACGCAGTATTTT. Translating gives CASSVVGQGGDTQYF. Full variable domain (missing parts from reference TRBV9 and TRBJ2-3): DSGVTQTPKHLITATGQRVTLRCSPRSGDLSVYWYQQSLDQGLQFLIQYYNGEERAKGNILERFSAQQFPDLHSELNLSSLELGDSALYFCASSVVGQGGDTQYFGPGTRLTVL.

V and J are TRBV29-1 and TRBJ1-2; TRBD1 matches at 7 bases. V was pared by 7 bases and J by 4 bases, with 6 bases of the junction left unmatched. CDR1 SQVTM and CDR2 ANQGSEA come from the germline V gene. The CDR3 runs to 12 residues. CDR3 sequence (DNA): TGCAGCGCTCGGGACAGTTTCTATGGCTACACCTTC. Translated: CSARDSFYGYTF.

The chain employs TRBV5-1 and TRBJ1-1, with a tentative D call TRBD1 (6 bases). Germline-derived CDR1 and CDR2 are SGHRS and YFSETQ. The V end was cut by 2 bases, the J end by 6 bases, with 14 bases between. This CDR3 spans 14 amino acids. The CDR3 here is CASSFTLSGAEAFF. The CDR3 region has the DNA TGCGCCAGCAGCTTTACTCTTTCAGGGGCTGAAGCTTTCTTT.

V usage is TRBV7-8 and J usage is TRBJ2-7, with a weak D call TRBD2 (5 bases). The CDR3 sequence is 16 residues long. V shed 5 bases and J shed 4 bases, with 21 bases lying between them. CDR1 and CDR2 (germline): SGHVS, FQNEAQ. This CDR3 reads CASSPMRVVGRYEQYF. Here the CDR3 DNA reads TGTGCCAGCAGCCCCATGAGGGTTGTCGGTAGGTACGAGCAGTACTTC.

With respect to this clone: Other DNA sequences in the sample encode the same CDR3. V gene TRBV29-1 combines with J gene TRBJ1-1, with unresolved D. Germline V lookup: CDR1 SQVTM, CDR2 ANQGSEA. The CDR3 loop spans 10 amino acids. V was pared by 6 bases and J by 2 bases, with 4 bases between. CDR3 protein: CSVGNTEAFF. CDR3 nucleotides: TGCAGCGTCGGTAACACTGAAGCTTTCTTT.

J is TRBJ1-5 and V is TRBV2; D not certain. Germline V gives CDR1 SNHLY, CDR2 FYNNEI. The CDR3 sequence is 14 residues long. Trimming left V 2 bases short and J 3 bases short, with 8 bases between. The CDR3 nucleotides read TGTGCCAGCAGTGAACGACTGCTCAATCAGCCCCAGCATTTT. Amino acids: CASSERLLNQPQHF. Filled out from reference TRBV2 and TRBJ1-5, the complete variable domain reads EPEVTQTPSHQVTQMGQEVILRCVPISNHLYFYWYRQILGQKVEFLVSFYNNEISEKSEIFDDQFSVERPDGSNFTLKIRSTKLEDSAMYFCASSERLLNQPQHFGDGTRLSIL.

The chain couples TRBV4-1 to TRBJ2-6, with D unresolved. The CDR3 has 16 amino acids. CDR1 and CDR2 (germline): MGHRA, YSYEKL. V was trimmed by 3 bases and J by 0 bases, leaving 9 bases between them. The CDR3 here is CASSQGFNSGANVLTF. CDR3 coding DNA: TGCGCCAGCAGCCAGGGGTTTAACTCTGGGGCCAACGTCCTGACTTTC.

This clone was counted a single time. The CDR3 protein is CASSAWRGGKETQYF. The DNA of the CDR3 is TGTGCCAGCAGCGCCTGGCGGGGGGGGAAGGAGACCCAGTACTTC. The chain employs TRBV27 and TRBJ2-5; 9 bases fit TRBD2. The V and J ends lost 6 bases and 5 bases, in that order; junction bases with no gene match: 10. The CDR3 loop spans 15 amino acids. CDR1 is MNHEY and CDR2 is SMNVEV in the germline V gene (reference sequence).

The rearrangement uses TRBV19 and TRBJ1-1; D is undetermined. The CDR3 spans 15 residues. Trimming shortened V by 3 bases and J by 1 base, and 12 bases separated the two germline ends. The germline V gene has CDR1 LNHDA and CDR2 SQIVND (reference sequence). CDR3 sequence reads: CASSILGRSNTEAFF. The CDR3 DNA follows: TGTGCCAGTAGTATCCTTGGACGGTCGAACACTGAAGCTTTCTTT.